These 2 T cell receptor beta chains were sequenced from one sample in a study of blood T cell repertoires in COVID-19. Here immunoSEQ multiplex PCR was the method, and the copy in TCRdb shows in-frame clones only, minus some. The sample lists approximately 300,000 clones; approximately 84% were seen once. Material for sequencing was PBMCs or T cells enriched from blood (not recorded which). These receptors originate from a man younger than 45 who had recovered from COVID-19.

The chain employs TRBV6-5 and TRBJ2-5, with 11 bases fitting TRBD2. The CDR3 runs 14 residues. Unmatched junction bases numbered 2, after V lost 6 bases and J lost 2 bases. Germline CDR1 and CDR2: MNHEY and SVGAGI. The CDR3 region is CASRRTSGQETQYF. DNA for the CDR3: TGTGCCAGCAGACGGACTAGCGGGCAAGAGACCCAGTACTTC.

This chain joins TRBV5-8 and TRBJ1-1; the D is unclear. The V gene's germline CDR1 is SGHTS and CDR2 YDEGEE. The CDR3 is made up of 12 amino acids. The germline V and J ends were trimmed by 2 bases and 10 bases, with 12 bases remaining between them. This CDR3 is CASSLAGIGAFF. In nucleotides, the CDR3 is TGTGCCAGCAGCTTAGCGGGTATTGGAGCTTTCTTT.